The rows below give T cell receptor beta chains drawn from one sample of a study of blood T cell repertoires in COVID-19. TCRdb keeps only in-frame clones here, not all; method: immunoSEQ multiplex PCR. The repertoire holds about 77,000 clones, with about 88% as singletons. Sequences were obtained from peripheral blood. The receptors here all came from a woman at least 80 years old with active or convalescent COVID-19. The CDR3 runs from the conserved cysteine through the conserved F or W. D genes are given only for firm matches. Some rows have no size entry. The others give once, few or many, or a class for an expanded clone.

V: TRBV30; size: -; J: TRBJ2-7; D: -; CDR3: CAWNGGSYEQYF; DNA: TGTGCCTGGAATGGGGGGTCCTACGAGCAGTACTTC
V: TRBV7-2; size: -; J: TRBJ1-4; D: -; CDR3: CASSPSRDNEKLFF; DNA: TGTGCCAGCAGCCCTTCCCGGGACAACGAAAAACTGTTTTTT
V: TRBV27; size: few; J: TRBJ1-2; D: -; CDR3: CASSLQGYSGYTF; DNA: TGTGCCAGCAGTTTACAGGGGTACTCTGGCTACACCTTC
V: TRBV3-1/TRBV3-2; size: -; J: TRBJ1-1; D: -; CDR3: CASSVRQTTNTEAFF; DNA: TGTGCCAGCAGCGTTAGACAGACAACAAACACTGAAGCTTTCTTT
V: TRBV28; size: -; J: TRBJ1-5; D: -; CDR3: CASSPTGMPQHF; DNA: TGTGCCAGCAGTCCCACAGGGATGCCCCAGCATTTT
V: TRBV5-4; size: -; J: TRBJ1-1; D: -; CDR3: CASSQTDTEAFF; DNA: TGTGCCAGCTCGCAGACAGACACTGAAGCTTTCTTT
V: TRBV19; size: -; J: TRBJ2-5; D: -; CDR3: CASSSLLGGETQYF; DNA: TGTGCCAGTAGTTCCCTCCTAGGGGGAGAGACCCAGTACTTC
V: TRBV28; size: -; J: TRBJ1-5; D: -; CDR3: CASTPAGVSQPQHF; DNA: TGTGCCAGCACCCCCGCGGGGGTAAGTCAGCCCCAGCATTTT
V: TRBV7-8; size: -; J: TRBJ2-5; D: -; CDR3: CASSLGGGPKTQYF; DNA: TGTGCCAGCAGCTTAGGGGGCGGTCCTAAGACCCAGTACTTC
V: TRBV4-1; size: -; J: TRBJ1-1; D: -; CDR3: CASRGPMNTEAFF; DNA: TGCGCCAGCAGGGGCCCCATGAACACTGAAGCTTTCTTT
V: TRBV5-4; size: -; J: TRBJ2-2; D: TRBD1; CDR3: CASSWRWTGKNTGELFF; DNA: TGTGCCAGCAGCTGGCGGTGGACAGGGAAAAACACCGGGGAGCTGTTTTTT
V: TRBV12-1; size: -; J: TRBJ1-6; D: -; CDR3: CASSTRTGLNSPLHF; DNA: TGTGCCAGCAGCACTAGGACCGGACTAAATTCACCCCTCCACTTT
V: TRBV7-3; size: few; J: TRBJ2-7; D: TRBD2; CDR3: CASSLSSGEYEQYF; DNA: TGTGCCAGCAGCTTATCCAGCGGGGAGTACGAGCAGTACTTC
V: TRBV5-1; size: once; J: TRBJ1-3; D: TRBD1; CDR3: CASSLGTGVVGNTIYF; DNA: TGCGCCAGCAGCCTGGGGACAGGGGTGGTTGGAAACACCATATATTTT
V: TRBV7-9; size: few; J: TRBJ1-2; D: -; CDR3: CASSLALSGGYTF; DNA: TGTGCCAGCAGCTTAGCTCTATCAGGAGGCTACACCTTC
V: TRBV2; size: -; J: TRBJ1-1; D: TRBD1; CDR3: CASRAPGQPNTEAFF; DNA: TGTGCCAGCAGAGCTCCGGGACAGCCGAACACTGAAGCTTTCTTT
V: TRBV19; size: -; J: TRBJ2-2; D: -; CDR3: CASSILGRDANTGELFF; DNA: TGTGCCAGTAGTATACTGGGGAGAGATGCGAACACCGGGGAGCTGTTTTTT
V: TRBV6-6; size: -; J: TRBJ1-5; D: -; CDR3: CASSSLFQPQHF; DNA: TGTGCCAGCAGTTCCCTTTTTCAGCCCCAGCATTTT
V: TRBV3-1/TRBV3-2; size: -; J: TRBJ2-3; D: TRBD1; CDR3: CASSHFSLQGAARHTDTQYF; DNA: TGTGCCAGCAGCCACTTCAGTTTACAGGGGGCGGCAAGACACACAGATACGCAGTATTTT
V: TRBV28; size: -; J: TRBJ2-3; D: -; CDR3: CASSSPTRGSTQYF; DNA: TGTGCCAGCAGTTCTCCCACTCGGGGGTCCACGCAGTATTTT
V: TRBV14; size: -; J: TRBJ1-1; D: -; CDR3: CASSLLSGVYTEAFF; DNA: TGTGCCAGCAGCCTTCTTAGCGGGGTTTACACTGAAGCTTTCTTT
V: TRBV6-5; size: -; J: TRBJ2-7; D: TRBD1; CDR3: CASGGQGSIIYEQYF; DNA: TGTGCCAGCGGGGGACAGGGTTCGATTATTTACGAGCAGTACTTC
V: TRBV7-9; size: few; J: TRBJ1-2; D: -; CDR3: CASSLAYSFPGYTF; DNA: TGTGCCAGCAGCTTAGCGTACAGCTTCCCTGGCTACACCTTC
V: TRBV30; size: -; J: TRBJ2-7; D: -; CDR3: CAWRSDFYEQYF; DNA: TGTGCCTGGAGGTCAGATTTCTACGAGCAGTACTTC
V: TRBV3-1/TRBV3-2; size: -; J: TRBJ1-6; D: -; CDR3: CASSQAKGVGYNSPLHF; DNA: TGTGCCAGCAGCCAAGCGAAGGGGGTGGGGTATAATTCACCCCTCCACTTT
V: TRBV4-1; size: -; J: TRBJ2-5; D: TRBD2; CDR3: CASSRVKGAGGGQETQYF; DNA: TGCGCCAGCAGCCGGGTTAAAGGAGCCGGCGGGGGGCAAGAGACCCAGTACTTC
V: TRBV6-2/TRBV6-3; size: -; J: TRBJ2-3; D: TRBD2; CDR3: CASSSFSGGQYF; DNA: TGTGCCAGCAGTTCCTTTAGCGGGGGCCAGTATTTT
V: TRBV28; size: -; J: TRBJ2-5; D: TRBD2; CDR3: CASRRGVWGETQYF; DNA: TGTGCCAGCAGGCGGGGGGTTTGGGGAGAGACCCAGTACTTC
V: TRBV28; size: -; J: TRBJ1-6; D: -; CDR3: CASITSQIAYNSPLHF; DNA: TGTGCCAGCATAACTAGTCAGATTGCCTATAATTCACCCCTCCACTTT
V: TRBV14; size: -; J: TRBJ1-2; D: -; CDR3: CASSQVNREHPNYGYTF; DNA: TGTGCCAGCAGCCAAGTTAACAGGGAGCATCCTAACTATGGCTACACCTTC